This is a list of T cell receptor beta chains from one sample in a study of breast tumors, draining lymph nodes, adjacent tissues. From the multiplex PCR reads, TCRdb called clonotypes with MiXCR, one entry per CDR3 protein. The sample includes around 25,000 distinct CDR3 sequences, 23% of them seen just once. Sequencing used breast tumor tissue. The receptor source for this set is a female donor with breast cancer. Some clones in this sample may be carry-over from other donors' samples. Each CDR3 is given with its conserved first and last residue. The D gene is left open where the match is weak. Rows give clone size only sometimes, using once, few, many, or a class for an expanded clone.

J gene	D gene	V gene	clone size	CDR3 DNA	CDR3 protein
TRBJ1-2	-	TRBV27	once	TGTGCCAGCAGTTTACGGCAAACCTATGGCTACACCTTC	CASSLRQTYGYTF
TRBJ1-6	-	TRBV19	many	TGTGCCAGTAGTATAGGCCGTCGGGGGTTTGATAATTCACCCCTCCACTTT	CASSIGRRGFDNSPLHF
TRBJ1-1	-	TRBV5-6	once	TGTGCCAGCAGCTTACAAGCTGAAGCTTTCTTT	CASSLQAEAFF
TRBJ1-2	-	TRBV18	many	TGTGCCAGCTCACCGGAGCCCTATGGCTACACCTTC	CASSPEPYGYTF
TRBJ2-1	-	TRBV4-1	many	TGCGCCAGCAGCCAAGGGGATCTAGGGGTACTTGACAATGAGCAGTTCTTC	CASSQGDLGVLDNEQFF
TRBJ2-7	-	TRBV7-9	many	TGTGCCAGCAGCTTTGCAGGGACCTACGAGCAGTACTTC	CASSFAGTYEQYF
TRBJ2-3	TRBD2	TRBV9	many	TGTGCCAGCAGCTCCGGGGGGTCTTACACAGATACGCAGTATTTT	CASSSGGSYTDTQYF
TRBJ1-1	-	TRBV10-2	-	TGCGCCAACAGAAGACAGCCGAACACTGAAGCTTTCTTT	CANRRQPNTEAFF
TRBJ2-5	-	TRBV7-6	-	TGTGCCAGCAGCAGGCTGGGAGAGACCCAGTACTTC	CASSRLGETQYF
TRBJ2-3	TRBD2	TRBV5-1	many	TGCGCCAGCAGCCCGGGACTAGGCACAGATACGCAGTATTTT	CASSPGLGTDTQYF
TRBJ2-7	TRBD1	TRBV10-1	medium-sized	TGCGCCAGCAGCGCCGGGACAGGATACGAGCAGTACTTC	CASSAGTGYEQYF